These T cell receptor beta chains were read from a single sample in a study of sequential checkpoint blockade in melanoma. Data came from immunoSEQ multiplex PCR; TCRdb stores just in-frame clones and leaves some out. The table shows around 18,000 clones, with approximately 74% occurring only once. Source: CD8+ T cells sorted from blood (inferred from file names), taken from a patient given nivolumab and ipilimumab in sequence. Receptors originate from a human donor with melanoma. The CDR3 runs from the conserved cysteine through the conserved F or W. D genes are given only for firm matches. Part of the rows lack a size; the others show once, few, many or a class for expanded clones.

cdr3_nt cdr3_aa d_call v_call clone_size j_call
TGTGCCAGCAGTGCGAGTGGTACCGGGGAGCTGTTTTTT CASSASGTGELFF . TRBV6-4 . TRBJ2-2
TGTGCCAGCCTTATAGGGACTCTCGGCGGTTCACCCCTCCACTTT CASLIGTLGGSPLHF . TRBV2 . TRBJ1-6
TGTGCCAGCAGCTTAGGCGGGTATAGCAATCAGCCCCAGCATTTT CASSLGGYSNQPQHF . TRBV7-9 . TRBJ1-5
TGTGCCAGCAGCGGACTAGCGGGGGAGAATAATGAGCAGTTCTTC CASSGLAGENNEQFF TRBD2 TRBV6-4 hyperexpanded TRBJ2-1
TGTGCCAGCAGTGAAGGTTGGAGTGGGGCGGAGACCCAGTACTTC CASSEGWSGAETQYF . TRBV2 once TRBJ2-5
TGCGCCAGCAGCCCAGAAGCGGGGTTTGGCGACAATGAGCAGTTCTTC CASSPEAGFGDNEQFF TRBD2 TRBV5-1 once TRBJ2-1
TGTGCCAGCAGTTTATTCAGGGGCTCGGATTTTTACTATGGCTACACCTTC CASSLFRGSDFYYGYTF . TRBV27 once TRBJ1-2
TGTGCCAGCACTGAGGGGGCGGACTGGACTAGCAATCAGCCCCAGCATTTT CASTEGADWTSNQPQHF TRBD1 TRBV6-1 . TRBJ1-5
TGTGCCAGCAGCTTAAGTAGCGGGGGGGCCGGGGAGCTGTTTTTT CASSLSSGGAGELFF TRBD2 TRBV7-6 . TRBJ2-2
TGTGCCAGCAGCTTAGATTACCGCGAGCAGTACTTC CASSLDYREQYF . TRBV7-8 . TRBJ2-7
TGCGCCAGCAGCCCACAAGGAGATCCTAGCGGGAGTGGTGACCAAGAGACCCAGTACTTC CASSPQGDPSGSGDQETQYF TRBD2 TRBV4-1 . TRBJ2-5
TGCGCCAGCAGCCCCGAGTCCCATCTCGAGCAGTACTTC CASSPESHLEQYF . TRBV4-3 . TRBJ2-7
TGTGCCAGTATCCCGACAGGGGGGACTGCAGATACGCAGTATTTT CASIPTGGTADTQYF TRBD1 TRBV19 . TRBJ2-3